The TCR beta chain under discussion was sequenced for a study of regulatory T cells in long-lasting Graves disease. Overall study context: Under 3 months of antithyroid drugs had been taken by newly diagnosed Graves' patients.

This clonotype was recorded many times. Its target is unknown. The study, taken as a whole, reports: Persistent disease exhibited a predilection for TRBV28, TRBJ1-2 and TRBJ2-5.

The authors built TCR beta libraries using iRepertoire HTBI primers and Arm-PCR of CDR3 regions. TCRdb re-called the multiplex PCR reads through MiXCR, storing one row per CDR3 protein. The sample contains hundreds of thousands of distinct CDR3 sequences, about 15% of which appear only once. Regarding time point: newly diagnosed GD, antithyroid drugs for less than 3 months. Extracted PBMC RNA gave rise to the TCR library. The CDR3 is 15 amino acids. V gave up 3 bases and J gave up 4 bases; unmatched junction bases: 6. Germline V gene lookup returns CDR1 SNHLY and CDR2 FYNNEI. The sample was also reused in another study, on T cells in Graves' hyperthyroidism and ophthalmopathy. That source notes: Separation of ophthalmopathy from stable hyperthyroidism was achieved by a 13 V-J model.

The chain joins TRBV2 to TRBJ2-7; 10 bases agree with TRBD2. The sequenced sample was peripheral blood mononuclear cells (PBMCs), obtained at new diagnosis, from a patient treated with antithyroid drugs. The clonotype comes from a woman in her twenties or thirties with Graves disease. The CDR3 spells CASSDPSGRAYEQYF. The CDR3, as DNA: TGTGCCAGCAGTGACCCCAGCGGGAGGGCTTACGAGCAGTACTTC.